The 28 T cell receptor beta chains given below trace back to one sample, sequenced in a study of shared clonotypes between healthy human individuals. TCRdb keeps only in-frame clones here, not all; method: immunoSEQ multiplex PCR. This table holds some 1 million clones, around 75% found once. The specimen was memory CD4+ T cells sorted from blood. Subset specified: CD45RA-negative fraction. Receptor source: a young man in good health.

The V and J genes are TRBV9 and TRBJ2-7; D ambiguous. The CDR3 is 13 amino acids. Germline CDR1 SGDLS, CDR2 YYNGEE. Deletions cut 0 bases from V and 4 bases from J, with 8 bases between. The CDR3 nucleotides read TGTGCCAGCAGCGTAGGGTTGGTGTACGAGCAGTACTTC. It specifies CASSVGLVYEQYF.

The rearrangement uses TRBV5-1 and TRBJ2-3; no reliable D call. Germline-derived CDR1 and CDR2 are SGHRS and YFSETQ. The CDR3 is 13 residues long. Between the trimmed V and J ends, which lost 5 bases and 0 bases, there was a span of 7 bases. The CDR3 here is CASSTSSTDTQYF. The CDR3 nucleotides are TGCGCCAGCAGTACTTCTAGCACAGATACGCAGTATTTT.

This clone showed up just a few times. This chain joins TRBV30 and TRBJ2-1, with a weak D call TRBD2 (7 bases). Germline lookup yields CDR1 GTSNPN and CDR2 SVGIG (reference sequence). The CDR3 is 13 amino acids. Trimming stripped 0 bases from V and 9 bases from J, with 12 bases between. The DNA of the CDR3 is TGTGCCTGGAGTGTATCGAGGGGGGGTGAGCAGTTCTTC. Its translation is CAWSVSRGGEQFF. Combining the CDR3 with reference TRBV30 and TRBJ2-1 gives the whole variable domain SQTIHQWPATLVQPVGSPLSLECTVEGTSNPNLYWYRQAAGRGLQLLFYSVGIGQISSEVPQNLSASRPQDRQFILSSKKLLLSDSGFYLCAWSVSRGGEQFFGPGTRLTVL.

The chain uses TRBV7-2 and TRBJ2-5, with D maybe TRBD2 (6 bases). Looked up from germline, CDR1 is SGHTA and CDR2 is FQGNSA. V was clipped by 3 bases and J by 3 bases, with 20 bases between them. The CDR3 sequence is 17 residues long. For the CDR3, the DNA is TGTGCCAGCAGCTTGGGACTCCCTTCGACACATAAAGAGACCCAGTACTTC. Its protein product is CASSLGLPSTHKETQYF.

This clone was recorded once. The chain combines TRBV28 with TRBJ1-5; the D is unclear. V lost 5 bases to trimming and J lost 9 bases, with 11 bases between them. The CDR3 totals 12 residues. Germline CDR1 reads MDHEN; CDR2 reads SYDVKM. In DNA, the CDR3 is TGTGCCAGCAGTCAAGTCGCAGTGCCCCAGCATTTT. This sequence encodes CASSQVAVPQHF.

This sequence joins TRBV6-1 and TRBJ1-5, with unresolved D. V dropped 6 bases and J dropped 5 bases, with 14 bases sitting between them. Germline V CDR1 and CDR2: MNHNS, SASEGT. CDR3 size: 14 residues. CDR3 DNA: TGTGCCAGCAGAGCTCTAAGGGCCGATCAGCCCCAGCATTTT. This codes for CASRALRADQPQHF.

The rearrangement joins TRBV14 to TRBJ2-7; 7 bases align to TRBD1. V shed 6 bases and J 5 bases; nucleotides not matched to a gene: 7. CDR1 SGHDN and CDR2 FVKESK come from the germline V gene. The CDR3 spans 13 residues. CDR3 amino acids: CASSRQGTDEQYF. CDR3 DNA: TGTGCCAGCAGTCGACAGGGTACCGACGAGCAGTACTTC. The variable domain in full, completed from reference TRBV14 and TRBJ2-7, reads EAGVTQFPSHSVIEKGQTVTLRCDPISGHDNLYWYRRVMGKEIKFLLHFVKESKQDESGMPNNRFLAERTGGTYSTLKVQPAELEDSGVYFCASSRQGTDEQYFGPGTRLTVT.

CDR3 DNA sequence: TGCAGCGTTGGACTAGCGGGGCCCCCTGAGCAGTTCTTC. Translating gives CSVGLAGPPEQFF. This chain uses TRBV29-1 with TRBJ2-1; 11 bases line up with TRBD2. CDR3 size: 13 residues. Trimming removed 4 bases from V and 9 bases from J; junction bases left unmatched: 5. The germline gives CDR1 SQVTM, CDR2 ANQGSEA.

With regard to this clone: Different DNA sequences within this sample yield the same CDR3. The chain recombines TRBV18 with TRBJ2-7; 7 positions agree with TRBD2. This CDR3 contains 14 residues. Germline CDR1 KGHSH, CDR2 LQKENI. V dropped 3 bases and J dropped 3; count of bases not matched to a gene: 5. The CDR3 coding sequence is TGTGCCAGCTCACCTGGGGGGGGTGTCTACGAGCAGTACTTC. This translates into CASSPGGGVYEQYF.

The V call is TRBV7-8, the J call TRBJ1-5; TRBD1 aligns across 7 bases. The length of the CDR3 is 17 residues. V shed 4 bases and J 1 base; nucleotides not matched to a gene: 10. Germline CDR1 and CDR2: SGHVS and FQNEAQ. The DNA for the CDR3 is TGTGCCAGCAGCTCGGAGATCGAACAGGGGAGCAATCAGCCCCAGCATTTT. This codes for CASSSEIEQGSNQPQHF.

This clone was counted a few times. The genes are TRBV19 and TRBJ2-7; D possibly corresponds to TRBD1 (6 bases). With 6 bases removed from V and 4 bases from J, the gap between germline ends came to 7 bases. CDR1 is LNHDA, CDR2 SQIVND, per germline (reference sequence). The CDR3 consists of 11 residues. The DNA of the CDR3 is TGTGCCAGTAGCCAGGGGTACGAGCAGTACTTC. This translates into CASSQGYEQYF.

This clone came up many times. V is TRBV11-2 and J is TRBJ2-1, with 9 nucleotides matching TRBD1. V shed 2 bases, J shed 4 bases, and the junction held 9 bases outside the gene matches. The CDR3 length is 17 residues. CDR1 and CDR2 (germline): SGHAT, FQNNGV. The CDR3, as DNA: TGTGCCAGCAGCTTACGTCCCGGGACAGGGCCGTACAATGAGCAGTTCTTC. Its protein product is CASSLRPGTGPYNEQFF.

Only one count was recorded for this clone. CDR3 residues: CALAGWNSPLHF. In DNA form, the CDR3 reads TGTGCCCTTGCGGGGTGGAATTCACCCCTCCACTTT. V usage is TRBV6-6 and J usage is TRBJ1-6; no clear D gene. Trimming took off 11 bases at V and 7 bases at J, with 12 bases between the two ends. From germline, CDR1 is MNHNY and CDR2 SVGAGI (reference sequence). The CDR3 is 12 residues long.

V gene TRBV7-3 combines with J gene TRBJ1-1, with D tentatively TRBD1 (5 bases). CDR1 and CDR2 (germline): SGHTA, FQGTGA. This CDR3 spans 15 amino acids. V was trimmed by 4 bases and J by 3 bases, leaving 15 bases between them. CDR3 DNA sequence: TGTGCCAGCAGCTGGGAGGGAAGGGGATACACTGAAGCTTTCTTT. Translated: CASSWEGRGYTEAFF.

V and J are TRBV7-8 and TRBJ1-4; D not certain. CDR1 and CDR2 from the germline V gene are SGHVS and FQNEAQ. CDR3 length: 13 residues. Between the trimmed V and J ends, which lost 1 base and 8 bases, there was a span of 8 bases. CDR3 sequence: CASSLGPLEKLFF. CDR3 in DNA: TGTGCCAGCAGCTTAGGACCCCTAGAAAAACTGTTTTTT.

The chain uses TRBV5-6 and TRBJ2-2; 13 bases line up with TRBD2. V lost 4 bases and J lost 4; bases outside the gene matches: 7. Germline loops: CDR1 SGHDT, CDR2 YYEEEE. There are 17 residues in the CDR3. Written as DNA, the CDR3 is TGTGCCAGCAGCCGAGAAGGACTAGCGGGAGTCACCGGGGAGCTGTTTTTT. This encodes CASSREGLAGVTGELFF.

V is TRBV4-3 and J is TRBJ2-7; D possibly uses TRBD1 or TRBD2 (6 bases each). Looked up from germline, CDR1 is LGHNA and CDR2 is YSLEER. V was clipped by 0 bases and J by 4 bases, with 13 bases between them. This CDR3 has 15 amino acids. Here the CDR3 DNA reads TGCGCCAGCAGCCAAGAAACGGGGGCTGTATACGAGCAGTACTTC. It translates to CASSQETGAVYEQYF.

The genes are TRBV29-1 and TRBJ2-1; D possibly corresponds to TRBD1 (6 bases). This CDR3 has 14 amino acids. In germline, CDR1 is SQVTM, CDR2 ANQGSEA. Trimming removed 8 bases from V and 4 bases from J, with 18 bases in between. CDR3 amino acids: CSHTQGMAYNEQFF. Written as DNA, the CDR3 is TGCAGCCACACGCAGGGGATGGCGTACAATGAGCAGTTCTTC.

J is TRBJ1-5 and V is TRBV27; a weak D match, TRBD1 (5 bases). V gave up 0 bases and J gave up 2 bases, with 8 bases separating them. The CDR3 extends over 15 amino acids. CDR1 MNHEY and CDR2 SMNVEV come from the germline V gene (reference sequence). CDR3 region: CASSLSRGGNQPQHF. Written as DNA, the CDR3 is TGTGCCAGCAGTTTATCGAGGGGAGGCAATCAGCCCCAGCATTTT.

The rearrangement uses TRBV9 and TRBJ1-4; TRBD1 matches at 10 bases. Germline V gene sequence: CDR1 SGDLS, CDR2 YYNGEE. Trimming took 4 bases from V and 8 from J; bases not matched to a gene: 11. CDR3 length: 16 amino acids. CDR3 loop: CASSPSGQGVGEKLFF. The CDR3 DNA is TGTGCCAGCAGCCCCTCCGGACAGGGGGTAGGGGAAAAACTGTTTTTT.

As to this clone: Other nucleotide sequences in the sample specify the same CDR3. The chain is built from TRBV6-6 and TRBJ1-4, with D uncertain. This CDR3 is built from 12 residues. Trimming shortened V by 0 bases and J by 7 bases, and 3 bases separated the two germline ends. Germline CDR1 MNHNY, CDR2 SVGAGI (reference sequence). CDR3 sequence reads: CASSYSGEKLFF. DNA of the CDR3: TGTGCCAGCAGTTACTCTGGTGAAAAACTGTTTTTT.

This clone has just a few counts. This chain connects TRBV30 to TRBJ1-4, with a weak D call TRBD1 (6 bases). V dropped 0 bases and J dropped 7 bases, with 9 bases sitting between them. The length of the CDR3 is 13 residues. The germline CDR1 and CDR2 sequences are GTSNPN and SVGIG (reference sequence). The CDR3: CAWSVKGGEKLFF. The CDR3 region has the DNA TGTGCCTGGAGTGTGAAGGGGGGTGAAAAACTGTTTTTT.

The chain has TRBV6-5 and TRBJ2-1; 13 bases agree with TRBD2. V shed 5 bases, J shed 9 bases, and the junction held 7 bases outside the gene matches. CDR3 length: 15 amino acids. Germline-derived CDR1 and CDR2 are MNHEY and SVGAGI. The CDR3 DNA sequence: TGTGCCAGCAGTAATCCGGGACTAGCGGGACTTGAGCAGTTCTTC. Translating gives CASSNPGLAGLEQFF.

The chain couples TRBV25-1 to TRBJ2-1; 9 bases are shared with TRBD2. The germline V gene has CDR1 MGHDK and CDR2 SYGVNS. This CDR3 contains 15 residues. Trimming took 8 bases from V and 3 from J; bases not matched to a gene: 8. This CDR3 reads CASQLAGEDYNEQFF. The CDR3 DNA is TGTGCCAGCCAATTAGCGGGGGAAGACTACAATGAGCAGTTCTTC.

The chain recombines TRBV7-2 with TRBJ1-5, with D uncertain. CDR1 is SGHTA, CDR2 FQGNSA, per germline. This CDR3 region has 13 residues. The V and J ends lost 5 bases and 5 bases respectively, with 10 bases between them. CDR3 sequence (DNA): TGTGCCAGCAGCCGCGACCAATATCAGCCCCAGCATTTT. This sequence encodes CASSRDQYQPQHF.

The genes are TRBV5-1 and TRBJ2-5; weak D call: TRBD1 (5 bases). CDR3 size: 15 residues. Per the germline V gene, CDR1 is SGHRS and CDR2 is YFSETQ. V was cut by 0 bases and J by 4 bases, with 13 bases left in between. The CDR3 protein is CASSLDGQGRETQYF. DNA for the CDR3: TGCGCCAGCAGCTTGGATGGCCAGGGAAGAGAGACCCAGTACTTC.

The CDR3 loop is CASSGTGKNTEAFF. For the CDR3, the DNA is TGCGCCAGCAGCGGGACAGGGAAGAACACTGAAGCTTTCTTT. The chain couples TRBV5-1 to TRBJ1-1, with TRBD1 identical over 9 bases. Germline-derived CDR1 and CDR2 are SGHRS and YFSETQ. CDR3 length equals 14 residues. Germline trimming cut 4 bases from V and 1 base from J; bases unmatched to any gene: 2.

This chain joins TRBV6-5 and TRBJ1-1, with D possibly TRBD1 on 5 matching bases. V dropped 2 bases and J dropped 3 bases, with 7 bases sitting between them. The CDR3 consists of 13 residues. Looked up from germline, CDR1 is MNHEY and CDR2 is SVGAGI. The CDR3 DNA is TGTGCCAGCAGTTACCTGGGGCACACTGAAGCTTTCTTT. Translated, it gives CASSYLGHTEAFF.